This T cell receptor (beta chain) was sequenced for a study of response to subunit inactivated influenza vaccine. The germline V gene has CDR1 DFQATT and CDR2 SNEGSKA (reference sequence). CDR3 size: 14 residues. With 5 bases clipped from V and 6 bases from J, the junction kept 7 bases outside the gene matches. Via MiXCR, TCRdb re-called the RT-PCR reads, giving one row per CDR3 protein. The sample has 250,000 to 350,000 distinct CDR3 sequences; around 20% are singletons. This clonotype was found many times. The rearrangement joins TRBV20-1 to TRBJ1-6, with 7 bases aligning to TRBD1. The sequence came from a man between 45 and 75 years old who received an inactivated influenza vaccine. The sequences come from PBMCs from blood, collected approximately 20 months after vaccination. The CDR3 DNA sequence: TGCAGTGCTGTAAGGACAGGATTTAATTCACCCCTCCACTTT. This gives the protein CSAVRTGFNSPLHF.